This T cell receptor beta chain was captured in a study of T-cell memory formation after mild COVID-19. Background on the study: Largely, the TCR clusters proved donor specific. Study-wide results and limits: Prior to infection, memory already included some responding clones, suggesting cross-reactive memory joined.

This clonotype appeared many times. Its cognate antigen is unknown. This CDR3 has 13 residues. Trimming cost V 10 bases and J 4 bases; bases outside gene matches: 5. A 5'RACE reaction primed in the constant segment made cDNA libraries of TCR alpha and TCR beta, and these carried sample barcodes and UMIs. TCRdb called the 5' RACE reads again in MiXCR, with one record for every CDR3 protein. The data hold 250,000 to 300,000 distinct CDR3 sequences, with about 17% observed a single time. V usage is TRBV12-3 or TRBV12-4 and J usage is TRBJ2-1; 9 bases map to TRBD2. The material sequenced was PBMCs or a T cell subset sorted from them (not recorded which). The receptor's source is a young man who had mild COVID-19 (a few samples of this study predate the infection). Cell type and time point are not known. The CDR3 DNA sequence: TGTGCCAACCCGGGACTAGCTTACAATGAGCAGTTCTTC. The encoded protein is CANPGLAYNEQFF.